This T cell receptor beta chain stems from a study of graft-versus-host responses after intestinal transplantation. Worth noting for this clone: The target antigen is unknown.

Using immunoSEQ multiplex PCR, the repertoire was profiled, and TCRdb retains in-frame clones only, with some absent. The top ten clones hold around 0.07% of a sample with about 99,000 clones, 85% to 95% of them seen once. The CDR3 has 13 amino acids. Germline V gene lookup returns CDR1 SGHRS and CDR2 YFSETQ. Deletions cut 2 bases from V and 3 bases from J, with 6 bases between. This TCR was sampled from a human donor who was the organ donor for an intestinal transplant. Specimen: unstimulated CD8+ T cells sorted from spleen or lymph node cells, collected before transplant. The chain combines TRBV5-1 with TRBJ1-5; D unclear. The CDR3 protein is CASSFSANQPQHF. The CDR3 DNA sequence: TGCGCCAGCAGCTTTAGTGCCAATCAGCCCCAGCATTTT.